This TCR beta chain was captured by sequencing in a study of T cell responses to AZD1222 COVID-19 vaccine (dated by TCRdb to the early 2020s). For the wider study: AZD1222 recipients given second doses at about 4 weeks or at about 12 weeks were pooled, since spike-specific TCR depth and breadth were not found to differ between the two schedules. Enrollment into the trials was organized by age into subgroups of 18-55, 56-69 and 70-plus years, and those subgroups contained roughly 140, 27 and 60 TCR-sequenced participants, respectively. A total of approximately 240 trial participants underwent TCR sequencing, of whom nearly 210 received two doses of AZD1222 and some 25 received two doses of the MenACWY control vaccine. Overall results and qualifications from the work: After two AZD1222 doses, both the breadth and the depth of spike-specific TCRs were significantly higher than at day 0 and than in MenACWY recipients. Participants were mostly white British and included more females than males, and it was suggested by the authors that clonal diversity may have been underestimated. No day 14 peak-response samples were available, so repertoires were characterized only after the peak T cell response. In the small 56-69-year group, the increase in depth fell short of significance, most likely because of low power. Reportedly, almost half of the unique spike-specific TCRs recognized epitopes lying outside the regions that are mutated in the B.1.351 and B.1.1.7 variants. Vaccine-associated CD4 TCRs spanned the whole spike protein, with dominant responses in regions 160-218 and 743-854. Conclusions about previously exposed vaccinees are limited, since just 6 or 7 AZD1222 recipients were seropositive for SARS-CoV-2 at baseline.

The sample's time point, from its label and the paper: baseline before first vaccination. Vaccinee samples came from UK trials COV001 and COV002, including a single-blind randomized controlled phase 2/3 trial of AZD1222 (ChAdOx1 nCoV-19) in healthy adults. For TCRbeta chain sequencing, PBMC samples were collected from trial participants at day 0 and at day 28 after the second dose. For this clone: Its antigen remains unidentified. Nothing much larger sits one base from this clone, and base qualities are not available.

The CDR3 regions of human TCRbeta chains were subjected to immunosequencing. In the paper's pipeline: Repertoire TCRs were matched against a reference library of SARS-CoV-2-specific TCRs generated with the MIRA antigen-specificity platform. Breadth was defined as the fraction of unique TCRs that were SARS-CoV-2-associated. Depth was defined as the fraction of total T cells that were SARS-CoV-2-associated. Using the MIRA data, every spike-specific TCR was mapped to the spike region that the TCR reacted to and assigned to either a CD4 or a CD8 class. Log10-transformed breadth and depth values were compared by one-way ANOVA with Sidak's multiple comparisons tests. TCRdb's version of the immuneACCESS table is confined to in-frame rearrangements and falls short of the full clone set. An unresolved V gene accounts for under half of the shortfall where checked; the remainder is of unknown origin. V, J and clone size are those of that table, while D and trimming were read from the DNA. This sample holds 110,000 to 150,000 clones; 80% to 95% were observed only once. Clones ranked in the top ten supply 1.5% to 2% of the sample.

The CDR1 and CDR2 encoded by the germline V gene are SGHDT and YYEEEE. A distance of 9 bases separates the germline ends of V and J, which lose 0 bases and 0 bases respectively. The CDR3 runs 15 residues from the cysteine to the phenylalanine. Solely the CDR3 DNA is kept, with 45 bases framed from the first base. The chain is made from TRBV5-6 and TRBJ1-1, with a tentative D gene TRBD1 over 5 matching bases. The receptor was derived from an adult in good health. The starting material was peripheral blood, obtained on day 0 of AZD1222 vaccination. The base sequence is TGTGCCAGCAGCTTGGCGGGGGTTATGAACACTGAAGCTTTCTTT. Its amino acids are CASSLAGVMNTEAFF.